This TCR beta chain was found in a study of immune evolution from preneoplasia to lung adenocarcinoma. Sequencing was performed with immunoSEQ multiplex PCR; in TCRdb, only in-frame clones are kept and a portion is missing. The sample gives around 8,000 clones, about 80% of which show up once; approximately 2.9% is in the top ten. Trimming left V 0 bases short and J 0 bases short, with 7 bases between. The V gene's germline CDR1 is SGHDT and CDR2 YYEEEE. The CDR3 is made up of 15 amino acids. This receptor was obtained from a person aged 65-85 years with lung adenocarcinoma. J is TRBJ2-4 and V is TRBV5-6; a possible D gene is TRBD2 (6 bases). The specimen was FFPE minimally invasive lung adenocarcinoma tissue. The CDR3 nucleotides read TGTGCCAGCAGCTTGGCGGGGGTAGCCAAAAACATTCAGTACTTC. Translated: CASSLAGVAKNIQYF.